This T cell receptor beta chain was documented in a study of cytomegalovirus exposure and HLA in healthy donors (dated by TCRdb to the late 2010s). Background for the entire study: According to an earlier analysis of around 600 of the donors, about 179 million T cells yielded 90 million to 130 million unique TCR beta sequences and approximately 300 Gb of sequence data. An early release covering roughly 600 HLA-typed donors comprised about 300 gigabases of sequencing data and 85 million to 100 million unique TCR sequences. The genetic ancestry cluster associated with self-reported Caucasian donors included 70% to 85% of the approximately 430 genotyped donors. The study aimed to test whether signatures of past pathogen exposure could be identified by cataloging public T cell receptors. The study used immunosequencing to profile the T cell repertoires of 670 or so subjects and linked those repertoires to cytomegalovirus serostatus. In addition to the first cohort of approximately 650 subjects, a separate validation cohort of around 110 different subjects was used. High-throughput TCR immunosequencing, statistical association of individual TCRs with disease status, and machine learning were combined to predict cytomegalovirus infection status. To study patterns of TCR occurrence, a later analysis re-analyzed previously published TCR beta repertoires from several hundred donors and added high-resolution HLA genotyping. Rather than drawing on any new phenotypic data, the later analysis identified candidate immune exposures from TCR beta sequences and the way those sequences occurred across donors. To decide whether each TCR beta V gene segment behaved as functional or pseudogenic, an earlier analysis of 587 of the donors relied on high-throughput TCR beta sequencing. Donor age, sex, ethnicity and CMV serostatus were collected together with the repertoire data. In a later genetic analysis, genome-wide SNP genotypes for about three fifths of the roughly 670 donors were used, and that subset was treated as a discovery cohort. All discovery cohort repertoires had been generated on a single sequencing platform. HLA typing covered class I and class II loci at four-digit resolution. The number of typed donors differed by locus: roughly 620-640 for A, B, C, DRB1 and DQB1; 522 for DQA1; 606 for DPA1; and 400 to 480 for DPB1. Several DR-DQ haplotypes were handled as single units for association and clustering, since linkage in the cohort was strong. Among over 350 genotyped donors of the cohort, an average of approximately 240,000 unique TCR beta nucleotide sequences were sequenced per donor, roughly 18% of them non-productive.

The method behind the library was the immunoSEQ multiplex PCR assay. The multiplex PCR relied on a mix of 60 forward primers for TCR Vbeta segments and 13 reverse primers for TCR Jbeta segments. The CDR3 region of rearranged TCR beta genes was amplified from genomic DNA by a multiplex PCR assay. The amplified TCR beta libraries were sequenced on the Illumina HiSeq System as 87-base-pair reads. The authors' analysis ran thus. A later analysis tallied roughly 80 million unique TCR beta chains across the 666 repertoires, and about 10 million of those chains were shared by two or more donors. To remove PCR and sequencing errors, raw reads were error-corrected and collapsed into unique sequences using a nearest-neighbor algorithm that merged closely related sequences. CDR3 sequences were aligned to IMGT reference sequences to assign V, D and J gene segments. For a sequence to be retained, a match of at least six nucleotides to both a V gene segment and a J gene segment was required. A rearrangement was called productive if the CDR3 had no stop codons and remained in frame with V and J, and every other rearrangement was called non-productive. CDR3 was defined according to IMGT convention as the region running from the second conserved V-encoded cysteine to the conserved J-encoded phenylalanine. In an earlier analysis of more than 550 of the donors, sequences lacking an unambiguous match to a single V gene segment were excluded. In an earlier analysis of approximately 550 of the donors, V segments were called functional above 56.7% productive rearrangements and were called segregating when the between-donor standard deviation exceeded 5%. A statistical classification framework was developed to diagnose cytomegalovirus status using the catalog of TCR beta chain sequences. V and J gene assignment, in a later analysis, came from comparing TCR nucleotide sequences with IMGT/GENE-DB human TR gene sequences. The TCRdist pipeline was used in a later analysis to assign CDR3 sequences and most-parsimonious VDJ recombination scenarios. In a later analysis, each TCR beta chain was defined by its CDR3 amino acid sequence together with its V-gene family, and reads without a unique V-gene family were excluded. To address suspected cross-contamination and a sequencing artifact, a later analysis removed some 620 highly shared, low-generation-probability nucleotide sequences. In a later analysis, a clonal expansion index for each public chain was calculated from normalized within-repertoire ranks of inferred template counts. In a later analysis, generation probabilities were computed using a VDJ recombination model fitted to out-of-frame rearrangements, and the results were checked against IGoR. In a later analysis, TCR-TCR, TCR-HLA and TCR-CMV co-occurrence was scored with hypergeometric tests, and a repertoire-size bias correction was applied to TCR pairs. A later analysis estimated false discovery rates by permuting HLA or CMV assignments 20 times. In a later analysis, co-occurring TCRs were grouped with DBSCAN, and TCRdist sequence similarity was added when clustering was performed within HLA-allele-positive subsets. Repertoires with fewer than 30,000 or more than 120,000 public chains were left out of co-occurrence clustering, as were four to six repertoires with anomalous nucleotide sharing. Held by TCRdb, this immuneACCESS table contains in-frame sequences only and omits some clones. Under half of the omission traces to an unresolved V gene where checked; the cause of the rest is unknown. The DNA was the basis for D and trimming; V, J and clone size are from that table. The sample table lists roughly 120,000 clones, roughly a tenth of them with a count of one. The ten biggest clones cover less than 4% of the sample.

The cohort was made up of hundreds of healthy bone marrow donors. All cohort members were sampled while nominally healthy, although unrecorded immune exposures were likely present. The donor tested CMV seronegative, placing the donor among the 350 to 400 seronegative members of the cohort. Every donor gave a peripheral blood sample, and the peripheral blood mononuclear cells from that sample were used for TCR beta sequencing. The Qiagen DNeasy Blood Extraction Kit was used to extract genomic DNA from the blood cell samples. Points the paper makes about the study in general: Because some donors lacked HLA typing at each locus, the association tests relied only on the typed subset. The earlier analysis of approximately 590 of the donors excluded some 15 rarely observed V segments, including chromosome 9 orphons, because counts were too low. According to a later analysis, most CMV-associated TCR beta chains appeared to be HLA-restricted, and the HLA associations seemed to be driven largely by CMV exposure. Across donors, most TCR sequences were observed very rarely, whereas some public TCRs were present in many individuals. This cohort had only TCR beta chains sequenced, and the lack of alpha or paired-chain data limited which features could be detected. In the study, some 180 TCR beta chains were listed as associated with cytomegalovirus. In a later analysis, 15,000 to 20,000 TCR beta sequences were associated with specific HLA alleles at a false discovery rate of 0.05. When HLA alleles, especially DR and DQ, strongly co-occurred, attributing TCR associations to individual alleles was difficult. According to a later genetic analysis, donors in an Asian-associated ancestry cluster had fewer N-insertions in productive TCRs than the roughly 670-donor mean. Compared with equally common non-associated chains, HLA-associated TCR beta chains in a later analysis were more clonally expanded and had lower generation probabilities. A further reported finding was that TCR beta sequences accurately predicted the HLA-A and HLA-B alleles for most subjects in the first cohort. A cluster of highly shared sequence variants was judged likely to represent a technical artifact of the sequencing pipeline. Three of the identified cytomegalovirus-associated TCR beta chains were confirmed in vitro to be specific for cytomegalovirus antigens. Presence/absence analyses assumed roughly uniform sequencing depth across donors, an assumption that may not hold. V-gene and J-gene trimming of TCR beta chains was associated with a missense DCLRE1C variant in a later genetic analysis, and the association was replicated in an independent cohort. Immune exposure information for the cohort was limited to CMV serostatus. Correlated functional status among segregating V segments might be attributable to linkage disequilibrium, but an unknown experimental factor could not be ruled out. A later analysis found that TCR association rates varied across HLA loci, with DRB1 alleles showing the most associated TCRs and HLA-C alleles the fewest. Broadly in line with IMGT annotations, most TCR beta V segments showed up in productive rearrangements about 87% or about 30% of the time in an earlier analysis of some 590 of the donors. A later analysis reported that several top co-occurrence clusters appeared linked to parvovirus B19, influenza, CMV and Epstein-Barr virus. According to the authors, the approach could potentially be generalized to other disease states and immunological phenotypes. The 87-base-pair reads could not distinguish some IMGT-functional V segments, including TRBV6-2 and TRBV6-3, so those segments were excluded. The classifier was reported to diagnose cytomegalovirus status with high specificity and sensitivity in both the original and validation cohorts.

In regard to this clone: Its antigen remains undetermined. Relative to the germline gene, one junction end is altered; a read error may explain this.

Based on the germline V gene (reference sequence), the CDR1 and CDR2 sequences are SSHAT and FNYEAQ. The CDR3 has 14 amino acids, counting the end cysteine and phenylalanine. Only the CDR3 portion is preserved as DNA: 42 bases, with reading frame beginning at the first base. The material sequenced was PBMCs. The source is a man aged 30 to 39 in good health and CMV-seronegative. The V and J segments used are TRBV7-7 and TRBJ2-5; a tentative D match to TRBD2 spans 6 bases. The sequence in DNA is TGTGCTAGCAGCCCAGGGTGGGGGGAAGAGACCCAGTACTTC. Protein translation: CASSPGWGEETQYF.